A single T cell receptor (beta chain) is shown here with its context. Antigen unknown. This specimen comes from a study of regulatory T cells in long-lasting Graves disease. Study information: More than 5 years of antithyroid drugs with positive TSH receptor antibodies defined persistent Graves' disease. Study outcomes and limitations: Persistent patients shared more public clonotypes (under 3,000) than newly diagnosed patients (around 1,000).

V was pared by 6 bases and J by 9 bases, with 12 bases between. CDR3 size: 11 residues. Germline V lookup: CDR1 SQVTM, CDR2 ANQGSEA. For TCR beta, libraries came from iRepertoire HTBI primers and Arm-PCR of CDR3 regions. In the original processing: The study identified about 60 TRBV and 11 to 15 TRBJ segments across samples. TCRdb processed the multiplex PCR reads anew with MiXCR; each CDR3 protein has one entry. The V and J calls here are based on TCRdb, not the publication. The sample has approximately 400,000 distinct CDR3 sequences, around a quarter seen once. Time point specified: persistent/refractory GD, antithyroid drugs over 5 years with positive TRAb. PBMC RNA was the source of the TCR library. The patients were drawn from one endocrinology department in Xi'an, China.

J is TRBJ1-5 and V is TRBV29-1; TRBD1 might be the D (5 bases). This receptor was identified in a female donor with Graves disease. The starting material was peripheral blood mononuclear cells (PBMCs), obtained when the disease was refractory, from a patient treated with antithyroid drugs. CDR3 residues: CSVTDGGPQHF. CDR3 DNA sequence: TGCAGCGTGACCGACGGGGGGCCCCAGCATTTT.